The rows below give T cell receptor beta chains drawn from one sample of a study of control samples from healthy donors and cancer patients. Profiling relied on immunoSEQ multiplex PCR, and the TCRdb table lists in-frame clones only, not all of them. The table records some 99,000 clones, 90% of them present only once. Sequenced input: blood. These receptors were collected from a human donor in good health. The donor label of this sample is uncertain. The CDR3 runs from the conserved cysteine through the conserved F or W. A D gene is named only where the DNA matches it firmly. Size is stated for part of the rows, as once, few or many counts, or as a class when the clone is expanded.

TRBV12-3/TRBV12-4	.	.	TRBJ1-5	CASSFLDQPQHF	TGTGCCAGCAGTTTCTTGGATCAGCCCCAGCATTTT
TRBV5-1	few	.	TRBJ1-2	CASSGVTGADYGYTF	TGCGCCAGCAGCGGAGTCACGGGGGCGGACTATGGCTACACCTTC
TRBV18	.	.	TRBJ2-3	CASSPSTDTQYF	TGTGCCAGCTCACCCTCCACAGATACGCAGTATTTT
TRBV25-1	.	.	TRBJ2-3	CASTPPAQDTDTQYF	TGTGCCAGCACCCCCCCCGCCCAGGACACAGATACGCAGTATTTT
TRBV9	.	.	TRBJ1-3	CASSVNGGVSGNTIYF	TGTGCCAGCAGCGTTAATGGGGGGGTCTCTGGAAACACCATATATTTT
TRBV5-1	.	.	TRBJ2-2	CASSLQGTGELFF	TGCGCCAGCAGCTTGCAGGGCACCGGGGAGCTGTTTTTT
TRBV7-3	once	TRBD1	TRBJ2-2	CASSSDRDRGELFF	TGTGCCAGCAGCTCAGACCGGGACAGGGGGGAGCTGTTTTTT
TRBV10-3	few	TRBD1	TRBJ1-1	CAISRTGEGTEAFF	TGTGCCATCAGTCGGACAGGGGAAGGGACTGAAGCTTTCTTT
TRBV27	.	TRBD1	TRBJ1-4	CASSLSKGAKEKLFF	TGTGCCAGCAGTTTATCAAAGGGGGCTAAGGAAAAACTGTTTTTT
TRBV7-9	.	.	TRBJ2-5	CASGNTQETQYF	TGTGCCAGCGGGAACACCCAAGAGACCCAGTACTTC
TRBV27	few	.	TRBJ2-3	CASSSAGADTQYF	TGTGCCAGCAGTTCTGCAGGGGCAGATACGCAGTATTTT
TRBV9	.	TRBD1	TRBJ2-1	CASTADRGGEQFF	TGTGCCAGCACCGCCGACAGGGGGGGTGAGCAGTTCTTC
TRBV18	.	.	TRBJ2-3	CASSPGGVWDTQYF	TGTGCCAGCTCACCGGGCGGGGTATGGGATACGCAGTATTTT
TRBV19	.	TRBD2	TRBJ2-1	CASSPGLAGSPEQFF	TGTGCCAGTAGTCCTGGACTAGCGGGCTCCCCTGAGCAGTTCTTC
TRBV27	.	.	TRBJ1-2	CASRPTTVGGYTF	TGTGCCAGCAGACCTACGACAGTAGGTGGCTACACCTTC
TRBV5-1	.	.	TRBJ1-1	CASSQTPPTEAFF	TGCGCCAGCAGCCAAACACCACCCACTGAAGCTTTCTTT
TRBV6-5	.	TRBD2	TRBJ2-3	CASSPAGGPPDTQYF	TGTGCCAGCAGTCCAGCGGGGGGGCCTCCAGATACGCAGTATTTT
TRBV6-5	once	.	TRBJ1-2	CASRPDGVYYGYTF	TGTGCCAGCAGACCTGACGGGGTATACTATGGCTACACCTTC
TRBV4-3	.	.	TRBJ1-1	CASSRDLQGGTEAFF	TGCGCCAGCAGCCGAGATTTACAGGGAGGGACTGAAGCTTTCTTT
TRBV3-1/TRBV3-2	.	.	TRBJ2-3	CASSQGHNTDTQYF	TGTGCCAGCAGCCAAGGACACAACACAGATACGCAGTATTTT
TRBV18	.	.	TRBJ1-1	CASSPGTNLIEAFF	TGTGCCAGCTCCCCCGGGACAAACTTGATTGAAGCTTTCTTT
TRBV19	.	.	TRBJ1-3	CASSVRDTSSGNTIYF	TGTGCCAGTAGTGTCCGGGACACAAGTTCCGGAAACACCATATATTTT
TRBV28	.	TRBD1	TRBJ1-2	CASSLGQGENGYTF	TGTGCCAGCAGCTTAGGACAGGGTGAGAATGGCTACACCTTC
TRBV5-5	.	.	TRBJ2-4	CASSLADGKNIQYF	TGTGCCAGCAGCTTGGCAGACGGCAAAAACATTCAGTACTTC
TRBV5-4	.	.	TRBJ1-2	CASSTSQGNYGYTF	TGTGCCAGCAGCACAAGCCAGGGGAACTATGGCTACACCTTC
TRBV27	.	.	TRBJ2-1	CASRSGKTVVFNEQFF	TGTGCCAGCAGGTCAGGAAAGACAGTGGTTTTTAATGAGCAGTTCTTC
TRBV18	.	.	TRBJ2-3	CASSPQGSGTDTQYF	TGTGCCAGCTCACCACAGGGATCAGGCACAGATACGCAGTATTTT
TRBV3-1/TRBV3-2	.	TRBD2	TRBJ2-7	CASTEAGGPDEQYF	TGTGCCAGCACGGAAGCGGGGGGGCCGGACGAGCAGTACTTC
TRBV30	.	TRBD1	TRBJ1-5	CAWTLTGDQPQHF	TGTGCCTGGACCCTGACAGGGGATCAGCCCCAGCATTTT
TRBV25-1	once	.	TRBJ1-2	CASSERRAAYGYTF	TGTGCCAGCAGTGAACGCCGGGCAGCCTATGGCTACACCTTC
TRBV28	.	.	TRBJ1-6	CASTSPDGVSPLHF	TGTGCCAGCACTTCTCCCGACGGAGTTTCACCCCTCCACTTT
TRBV4-3	.	TRBD1	TRBJ2-1	CASSPTGDGLRFF	TGCGCCAGCAGCCCTACAGGGGACGGGCTTCGGTTCTTC
TRBV10-2	once	TRBD1	TRBJ1-2	CASSTGQGEGYTF	TGCGCCAGCAGTACCGGACAGGGAGAAGGCTACACCTTC
TRBV7-2	once	.	TRBJ1-6	CASSLERQKNSPLHF	TGTGCCAGCAGCTTAGAGAGACAGAAGAATTCACCCCTCCACTTT
TRBV3-1/TRBV3-2	.	.	TRBJ1-2	CASSSPGRGADQLGGYTF	TGTGCCAGCAGTTCCCCGGGTAGGGGCGCAGACCAGTTGGGTGGCTACACCTTC
TRBV28	.	.	TRBJ2-7	CASSQSGGTYEQYF	TGTGCCAGCAGCCAATCCGGGGGCACCTACGAGCAGTACTTC
TRBV29-1	.	.	TRBJ1-5	CSVAQGGWDQPQHF	TGCAGCGTTGCACAGGGAGGGTGGGATCAGCCCCAGCATTTT
TRBV10-3	.	.	TRBJ1-4	CAISEVEGLEKLFF	TGTGCCATCAGTGAGGTTGAAGGTCTCGAAAAACTGTTTTTT
TRBV5-1	.	.	TRBJ2-3	CASSLSDTDTQYF	TGCGCCAGCAGCTTAAGTGACACAGATACGCAGTATTTT
TRBV12-3/TRBV12-4	.	.	TRBJ1-2	CASSLVWAGGYTF	TGTGCCAGCAGTTTAGTATGGGCCGGAGGCTACACCTTC
TRBV2	.	.	TRBJ1-4	CASTFGRRAHEKLFF	TGTGCCAGCACCTTTGGACGGAGGGCTCATGAAAAACTGTTTTTT
TRBV24-1	.	.	TRBJ2-3	CATSDLVKAGTDTQYF	TGTGCCACCAGTGATTTGGTAAAGGCCGGCACAGATACGCAGTATTTT
TRBV5-1	.	.	TRBJ2-5	CASSLRASGAKETQYF	TGCGCCAGCAGCTTGAGGGCCTCGGGGGCGAAGGAGACCCAGTACTTC
TRBV3-1/TRBV3-2	.	.	TRBJ1-2	CASSQVMSAGGYTF	TGTGCCAGCAGCCAAGTTATGAGTGCGGGTGGCTACACCTTC
TRBV29-1	.	.	TRBJ1-5	CSVAENPRQPQHF	TGCAGCGTTGCCGAAAATCCGAGGCAGCCCCAGCATTTT
TRBV6-5	.	.	TRBJ1-6	CASSRTAENSPLHF	TGTGCCAGCAGCAGGACAGCTGAAAATTCACCCCTCCACTTT
TRBV27	.	TRBD2	TRBJ2-2	CASSSLQRGNTGELFF	TGTGCCAGCAGTTCTCTGCAGCGGGGAAACACCGGGGAGCTGTTTTTT
TRBV12-3/TRBV12-4	.	.	TRBJ2-3	CASSNGDTDTQYF	TGTGCCAGCAGTAACGGTGACACAGATACGCAGTATTTT
TRBV5-6	.	.	TRBJ2-1	CASSLSSEQFF	TGTGCCAGCAGCTTGTCTTCTGAGCAGTTCTTC
TRBV2	.	.	TRBJ2-1	CASSQVGEQFF	TGTGCCAGCAGTCAAGTTGGAGAGCAGTTCTTC
TRBV6-6	.	TRBD1	TRBJ1-5	CASSGQGRNQPQHF	TGTGCCAGCAGTGGACAGGGCCGCAATCAGCCCCAGCATTTT
TRBV7-9	.	.	TRBJ1-5	CASSLGGPRDQPQHF	TGTGCCAGCAGCTTAGGAGGCCCAAGGGATCAGCCCCAGCATTTT
TRBV2	.	.	TRBJ1-1	CASRRTEAFF	TGTGCCAGCAGGCGAACTGAAGCTTTCTTT
TRBV19	.	.	TRBJ1-2	CASRAGTLGSYGYTF	TGTGCCAGCCGCGCGGGAACCCTAGGAAGCTATGGCTACACCTTC
TRBV30	.	.	TRBJ1-1	CAWSVQRGLMNTEAFF	TGTGCCTGGAGTGTACAACGCGGGCTCATGAACACTGAAGCTTTCTTT
TRBV12-5	.	TRBD1	TRBJ1-5	CASGLGTGVVGQPQHF	TGTGCTAGTGGTTTGGGAACAGGGGTTGTTGGTCAGCCCCAGCATTTT
TRBV2	.	TRBD2	TRBJ2-3	CATLAGRTDTQYF	TGTGCCACCTTAGCGGGGCGCACAGATACGCAGTATTTT
TRBV28	.	.	TRBJ1-2	CASSLPDGNYGYTF	TGTGCCAGCAGTCTCCCGGACGGGAACTATGGCTACACCTTC
TRBV4-2	.	.	TRBJ1-1	CASSPGSAVTEAFF	TGTGCCAGCAGTCCCGGGTCGGCGGTCACTGAAGCTTTCTTT
TRBV27	.	.	TRBJ1-2	CASSFGTAYGYTF	TGTGCCAGCAGTTTCGGTACAGCTTATGGCTACACCTTC